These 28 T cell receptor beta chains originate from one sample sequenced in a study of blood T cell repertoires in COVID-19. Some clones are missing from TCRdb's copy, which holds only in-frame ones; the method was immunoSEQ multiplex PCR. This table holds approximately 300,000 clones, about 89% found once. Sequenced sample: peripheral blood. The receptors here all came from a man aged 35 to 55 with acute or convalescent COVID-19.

Here the CDR3 reads CATSDTGTGGLEQYF. The CDR3 DNA reads TGTGCCACCAGTGACACCGGGACAGGGGGGCTGGAGCAGTACTTC. The chain carries TRBV24-1 and TRBJ2-7; TRBD1 matches at 11 bases. The CDR3 loop spans 15 amino acids. In germline, CDR1 is KGHDR, CDR2 SFDVKD. J gave up 7 bases and V 4 bases, and 8 bases lay outside the gene matches.

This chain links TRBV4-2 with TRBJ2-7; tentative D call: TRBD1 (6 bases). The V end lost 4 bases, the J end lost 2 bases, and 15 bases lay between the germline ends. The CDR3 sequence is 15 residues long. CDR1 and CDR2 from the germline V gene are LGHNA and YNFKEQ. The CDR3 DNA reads TGTGCCAGCAGCCGAGGGACATCCGGTACCTACGAGCAGTACTTC. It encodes CASSRGTSGTYEQYF.

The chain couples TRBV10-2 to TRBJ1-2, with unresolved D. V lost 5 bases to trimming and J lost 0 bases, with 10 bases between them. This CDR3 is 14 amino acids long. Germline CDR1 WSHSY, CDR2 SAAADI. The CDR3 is CASSPGYPNYGYTF. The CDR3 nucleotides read TGCGCCAGCAGTCCGGGGTACCCTAACTATGGCTACACCTTC.

CDR3 coding DNA: TGTGCCTGGAGTACACCCGACAGGGCCCTCCACTTT. Its translation is CAWSTPDRALHF. V gene TRBV30 combines with J gene TRBJ1-6, with TRBD1 matching 7 bases. From germline, CDR1 is GTSNPN and CDR2 SVGIG (reference sequence). The CDR3 loop spans 12 amino acids. Unmatched junction bases numbered 6, after V lost 2 bases and J lost 14 bases.

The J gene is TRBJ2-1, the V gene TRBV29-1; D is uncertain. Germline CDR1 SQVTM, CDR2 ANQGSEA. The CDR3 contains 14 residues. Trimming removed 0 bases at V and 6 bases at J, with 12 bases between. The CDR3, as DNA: TGCAGCGTTGAAGAGGCAGGATCCATCAATGAGCAGTTCTTC. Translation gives CSVEEAGSINEQFF.

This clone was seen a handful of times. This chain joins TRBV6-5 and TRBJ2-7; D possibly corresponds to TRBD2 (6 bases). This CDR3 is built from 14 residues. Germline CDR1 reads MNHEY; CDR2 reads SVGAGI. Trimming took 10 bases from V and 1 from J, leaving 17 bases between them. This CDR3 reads CAIRWGVISYEQYF. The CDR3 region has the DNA TGTGCCATAAGATGGGGGGTAATATCCTACGAGCAGTACTTC.

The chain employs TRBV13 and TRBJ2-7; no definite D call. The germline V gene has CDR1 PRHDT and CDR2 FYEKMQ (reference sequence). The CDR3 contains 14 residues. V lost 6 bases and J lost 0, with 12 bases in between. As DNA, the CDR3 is TGTGCCAGCAGTCCTGACTGGAGCTCCTACGAGCAGTACTTC. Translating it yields CASSPDWSSYEQYF.

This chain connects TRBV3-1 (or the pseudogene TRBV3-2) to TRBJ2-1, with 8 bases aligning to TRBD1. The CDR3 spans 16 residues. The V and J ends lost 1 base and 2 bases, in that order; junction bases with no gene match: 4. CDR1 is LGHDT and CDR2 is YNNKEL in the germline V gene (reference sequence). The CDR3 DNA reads TGTGCCAGCAGCCAAGGAGCAGGGGGCCCCTACAATGAGCAGTTCTTC. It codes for CASSQGAGGPYNEQFF.

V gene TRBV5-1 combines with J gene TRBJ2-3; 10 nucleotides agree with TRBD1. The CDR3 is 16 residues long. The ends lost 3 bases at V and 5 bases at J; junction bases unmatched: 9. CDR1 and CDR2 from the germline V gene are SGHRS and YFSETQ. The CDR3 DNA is TGCGCCAGCAGCTATTCCGGGACAGGGGTAGGAGATACGCAGTATTTT. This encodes CASSYSGTGVGDTQYF.

In DNA form, the CDR3 reads TGTGCCAGCAGGCCGACAGGCGGGAACACTGAAGCTTTCTTT. Its protein is CASRPTGGNTEAFF. The gene calls are TRBV3-1 (or the pseudogene TRBV3-2) and TRBJ1-1, with D possibly being TRBD1 (6 bases). This CDR3 has 14 amino acids. The germline V and J ends were trimmed by 6 bases and 1 base, with 12 bases remaining between them. Looked up from germline, CDR1 is LGHDT and CDR2 is YNNKEL (reference sequence).

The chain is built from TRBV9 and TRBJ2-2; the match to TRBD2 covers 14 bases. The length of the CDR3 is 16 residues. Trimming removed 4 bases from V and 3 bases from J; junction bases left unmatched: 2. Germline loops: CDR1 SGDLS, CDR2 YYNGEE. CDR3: CASSPTSGGDTGELFF. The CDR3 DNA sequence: TGTGCCAGCAGCCCGACTAGCGGGGGGGACACCGGGGAGCTGTTTTTT.

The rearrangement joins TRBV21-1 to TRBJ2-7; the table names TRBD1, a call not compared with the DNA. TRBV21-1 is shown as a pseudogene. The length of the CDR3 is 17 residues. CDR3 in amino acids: CASSKANGQGSNDEQYF. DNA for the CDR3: TGTGCCAGCAGCAAAGCGAATGGGCAGGGGAGTAACGACGAGCAGTACTTC.

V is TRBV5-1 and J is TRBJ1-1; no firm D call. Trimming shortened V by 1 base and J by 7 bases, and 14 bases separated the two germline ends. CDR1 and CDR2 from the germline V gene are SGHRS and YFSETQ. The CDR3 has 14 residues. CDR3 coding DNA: TGCGCCAGCAGCTTGTTTTCTGCCGAGGGTGAAGCTTTCTTT. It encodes CASSLFSAEGEAFF.

CDR3 DNA: TGCGCCAGCAGCCAAGGTCACGGCAAACAGGGTTTTTACGAGCAGTACTTC. It encodes CASSQGHGKQGFYEQYF. The J gene is TRBJ2-7, the V gene TRBV4-1; D is perhaps TRBD1 (6 bases). With 1 base removed from V and 4 bases from J, the gap between germline ends came to 20 bases. The CDR3 covers 17 residues. Germline CDR1 is MGHRA and CDR2 is YSYEKL.

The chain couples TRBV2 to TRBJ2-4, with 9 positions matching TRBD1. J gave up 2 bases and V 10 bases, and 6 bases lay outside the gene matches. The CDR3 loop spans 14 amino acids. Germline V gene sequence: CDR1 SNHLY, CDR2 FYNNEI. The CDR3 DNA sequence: TGTGCCACCACAGGGGGCGAGTCCAAAAACATTCAGTACTTC. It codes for CATTGGESKNIQYF.

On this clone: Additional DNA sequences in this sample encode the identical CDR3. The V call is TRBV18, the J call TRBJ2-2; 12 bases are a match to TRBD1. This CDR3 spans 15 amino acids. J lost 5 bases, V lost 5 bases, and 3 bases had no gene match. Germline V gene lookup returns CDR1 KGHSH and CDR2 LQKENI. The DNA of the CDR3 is TGTGCCAGCTCAACGGGACAGGGGGCGACCGGGGAGCTGTTTTTT. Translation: CASSTGQGATGELFF.

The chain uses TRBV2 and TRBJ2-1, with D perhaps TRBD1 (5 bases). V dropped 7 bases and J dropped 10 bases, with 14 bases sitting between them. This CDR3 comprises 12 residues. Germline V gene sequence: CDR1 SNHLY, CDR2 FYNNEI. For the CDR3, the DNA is TGTGCCAGCAACCAGGGAAGAGGAGAGCAGTTCTTC. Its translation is CASNQGRGEQFF.

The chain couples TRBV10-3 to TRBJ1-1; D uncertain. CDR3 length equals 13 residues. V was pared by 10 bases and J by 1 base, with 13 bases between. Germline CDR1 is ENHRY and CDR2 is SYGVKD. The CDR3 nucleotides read TGTGCCAGTCGAGGGCAGACGAACACTGAAGCTTTCTTT. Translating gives CASRGQTNTEAFF.

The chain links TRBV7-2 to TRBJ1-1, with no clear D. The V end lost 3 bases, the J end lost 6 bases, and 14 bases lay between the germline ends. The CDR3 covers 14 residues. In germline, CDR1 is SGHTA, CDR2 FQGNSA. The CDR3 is CASSLMGGGPEAFF. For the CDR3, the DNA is TGTGCCAGCAGCTTGATGGGCGGAGGGCCTGAAGCTTTCTTT.

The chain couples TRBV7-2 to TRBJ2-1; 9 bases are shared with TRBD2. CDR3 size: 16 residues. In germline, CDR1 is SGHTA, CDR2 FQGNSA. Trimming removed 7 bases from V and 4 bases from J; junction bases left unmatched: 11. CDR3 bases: TGTGCCAGCACCCCCTGGCGGGGGGGCCCTTACAATGAGCAGTTCTTC. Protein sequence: CASTPWRGGPYNEQFF.

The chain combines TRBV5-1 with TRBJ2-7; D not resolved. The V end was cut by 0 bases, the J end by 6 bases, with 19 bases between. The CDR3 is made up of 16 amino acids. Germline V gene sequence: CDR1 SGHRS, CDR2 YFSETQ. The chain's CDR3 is CASSLGFSFGGPEQYF. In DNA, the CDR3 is TGCGCCAGCAGCTTGGGATTTTCTTTTGGTGGGCCCGAGCAGTACTTC.

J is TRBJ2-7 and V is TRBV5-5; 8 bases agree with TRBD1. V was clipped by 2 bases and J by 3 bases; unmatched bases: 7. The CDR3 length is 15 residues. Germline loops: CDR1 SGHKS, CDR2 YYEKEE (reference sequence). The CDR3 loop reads CASSLGGQGFYEQYF. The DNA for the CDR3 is TGTGCCAGCAGCTTAGGAGGACAGGGCTTCTACGAGCAGTACTTC.

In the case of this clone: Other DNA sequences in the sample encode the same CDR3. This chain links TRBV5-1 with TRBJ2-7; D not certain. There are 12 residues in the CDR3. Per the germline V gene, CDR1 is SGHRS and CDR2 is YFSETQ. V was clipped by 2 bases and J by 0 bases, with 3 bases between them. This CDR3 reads CASSFSSYEQYF. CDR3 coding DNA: TGCGCCAGCAGCTTCAGCTCCTACGAGCAGTACTTC.

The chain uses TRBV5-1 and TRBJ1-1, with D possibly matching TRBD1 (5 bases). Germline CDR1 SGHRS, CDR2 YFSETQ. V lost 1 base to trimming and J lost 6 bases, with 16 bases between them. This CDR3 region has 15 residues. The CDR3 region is CASSLLQGSGAEAFF. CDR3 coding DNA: TGCGCCAGCAGCTTGTTGCAGGGAAGTGGGGCTGAAGCTTTCTTT.

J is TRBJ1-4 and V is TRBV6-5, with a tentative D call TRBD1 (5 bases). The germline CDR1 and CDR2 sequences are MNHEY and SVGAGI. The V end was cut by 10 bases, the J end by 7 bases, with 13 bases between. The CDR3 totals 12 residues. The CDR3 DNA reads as TGTGCCATAGCACAGGAATCTGAAAAACTGTTTTTT. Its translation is CAIAQESEKLFF.

The DNA of the CDR3 is TGTGCCAGCAGCGTCCAGGGGGGGAACACTGAAGCTTTCTTT. Translation gives CASSVQGGNTEAFF. The rearrangement links TRBV9 to TRBJ1-1, with 7 positions matching TRBD1. The CDR3 has 14 amino acids. Germline V CDR1 and CDR2: SGDLS, YYNGEE. V was pared by 2 bases and J by 1 base, with 2 bases of the junction left unmatched. The whole variable domain, filled in from reference TRBV9 and TRBJ1-1, reads DSGVTQTPKHLITATGQRVTLRCSPRSGDLSVYWYQQSLDQGLQFLIQYYNGEERAKGNILERFSAQQFPDLHSELNLSSLELGDSALYFCASSVQGGNTEAFFGQGTRLTVV.

CDR3 sequence reads: CSAARSSGNTIYF. The DNA for the CDR3 is TGCAGCGCAGCTAGGAGCTCTGGAAACACCATATATTTT. This chain joins TRBV29-1 and TRBJ1-3; D is uncertain. Germline-derived CDR1 and CDR2 are SQVTM and ANQGSEA. The germline V and J ends were trimmed by 7 bases and 0 bases, with 10 bases remaining between them. The CDR3 loop spans 13 amino acids.

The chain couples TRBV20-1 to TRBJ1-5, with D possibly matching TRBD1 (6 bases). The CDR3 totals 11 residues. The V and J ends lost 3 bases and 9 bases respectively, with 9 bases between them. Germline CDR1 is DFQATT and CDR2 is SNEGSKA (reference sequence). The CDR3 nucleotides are TGCAGTGCTAGCTCCAGGGGGCCCCAGCATTTT. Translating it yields CSASSRGPQHF.